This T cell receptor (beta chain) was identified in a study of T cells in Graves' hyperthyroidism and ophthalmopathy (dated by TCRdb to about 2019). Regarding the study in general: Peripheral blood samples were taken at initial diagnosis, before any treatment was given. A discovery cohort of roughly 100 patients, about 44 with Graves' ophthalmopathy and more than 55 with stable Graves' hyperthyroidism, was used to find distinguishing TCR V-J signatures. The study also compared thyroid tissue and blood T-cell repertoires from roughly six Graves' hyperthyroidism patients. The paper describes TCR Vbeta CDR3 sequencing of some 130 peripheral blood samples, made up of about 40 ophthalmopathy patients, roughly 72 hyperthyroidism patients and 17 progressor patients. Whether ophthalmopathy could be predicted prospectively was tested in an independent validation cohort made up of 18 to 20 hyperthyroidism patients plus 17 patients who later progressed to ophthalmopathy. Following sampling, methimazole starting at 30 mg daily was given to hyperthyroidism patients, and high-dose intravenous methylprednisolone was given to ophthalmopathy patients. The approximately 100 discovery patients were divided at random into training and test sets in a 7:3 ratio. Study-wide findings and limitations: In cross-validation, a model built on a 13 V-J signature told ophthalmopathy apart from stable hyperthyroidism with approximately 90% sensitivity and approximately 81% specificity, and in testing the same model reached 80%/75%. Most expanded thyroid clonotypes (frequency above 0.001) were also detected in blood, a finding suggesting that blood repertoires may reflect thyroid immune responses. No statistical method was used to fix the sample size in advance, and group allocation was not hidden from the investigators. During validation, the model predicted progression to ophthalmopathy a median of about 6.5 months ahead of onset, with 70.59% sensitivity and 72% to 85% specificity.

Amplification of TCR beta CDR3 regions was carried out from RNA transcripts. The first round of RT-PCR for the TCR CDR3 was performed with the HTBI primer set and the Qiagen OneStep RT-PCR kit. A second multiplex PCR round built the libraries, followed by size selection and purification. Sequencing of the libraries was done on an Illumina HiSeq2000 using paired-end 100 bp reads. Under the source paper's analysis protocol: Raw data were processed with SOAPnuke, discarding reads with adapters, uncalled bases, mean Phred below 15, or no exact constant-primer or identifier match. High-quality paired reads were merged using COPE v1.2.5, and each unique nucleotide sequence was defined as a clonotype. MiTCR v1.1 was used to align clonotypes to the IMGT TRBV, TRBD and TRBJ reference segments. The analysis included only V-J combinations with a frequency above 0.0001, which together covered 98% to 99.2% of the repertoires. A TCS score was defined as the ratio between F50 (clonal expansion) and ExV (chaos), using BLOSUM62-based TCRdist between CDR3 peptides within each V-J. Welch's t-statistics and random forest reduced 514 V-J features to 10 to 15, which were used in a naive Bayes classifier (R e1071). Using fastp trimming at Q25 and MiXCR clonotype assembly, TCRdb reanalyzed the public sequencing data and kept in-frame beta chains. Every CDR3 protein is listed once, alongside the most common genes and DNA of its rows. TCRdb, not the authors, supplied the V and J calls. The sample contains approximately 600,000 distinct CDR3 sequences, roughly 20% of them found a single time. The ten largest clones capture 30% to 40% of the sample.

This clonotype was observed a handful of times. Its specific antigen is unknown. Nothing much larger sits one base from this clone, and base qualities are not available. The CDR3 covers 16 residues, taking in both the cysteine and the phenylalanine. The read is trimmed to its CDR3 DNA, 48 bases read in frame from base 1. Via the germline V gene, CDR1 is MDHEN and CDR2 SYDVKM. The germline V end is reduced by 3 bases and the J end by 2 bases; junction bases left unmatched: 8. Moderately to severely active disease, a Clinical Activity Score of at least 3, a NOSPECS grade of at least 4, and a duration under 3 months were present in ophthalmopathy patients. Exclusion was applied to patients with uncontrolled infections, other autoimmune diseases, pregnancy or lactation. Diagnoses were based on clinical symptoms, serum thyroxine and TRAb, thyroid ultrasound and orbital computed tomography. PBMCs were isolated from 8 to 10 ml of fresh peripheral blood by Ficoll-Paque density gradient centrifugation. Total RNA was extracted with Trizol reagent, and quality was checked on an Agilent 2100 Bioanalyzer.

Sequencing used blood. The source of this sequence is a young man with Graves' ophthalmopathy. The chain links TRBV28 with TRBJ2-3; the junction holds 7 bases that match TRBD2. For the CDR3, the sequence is CASSFFLLAPTDTQYF. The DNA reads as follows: TGTGCCAGCAGTTTCTTCCTACTAGCGCCCACAGATACGCAGTATTTT.